These T cell receptor beta chains were read from a single sample in a study of blood T cell repertoires in COVID-19. Assay: immunoSEQ multiplex PCR; the TCRdb copy retains only in-frame clones and omits some. The table lists roughly 92,000 clones, about 90% of them singletons, with roughly 4.5% in the top ten. The sequencing input was peripheral blood. These receptors came from a woman of 80 years or more with active or convalescent COVID-19. CDR3s include the opening cysteine and the closing phenylalanine or tryptophan. Each record gives: CDR3 DNA, CDR3 protein, D gene, clone size, V gene, J gene. The D gene is left open where the match is weak. The size field is filled for only some rows; it gives once, few, many or a size class.

CDR3 DNA: TGCGCCAGCAGTGAGTCTAGCGGGAGGGCCTACGAGCAGTACTTC
CDR3 protein: CASSESSGRAYEQYF
D gene: TRBD2
clone size: .
V gene: TRBV10-1
J gene: TRBJ2-7

CDR3 DNA: TGTGCCAGCAGGGCCACAGGGGGGGGGTCACCCCTCCACTTT
CDR3 protein: CASRATGGGSPLHF
D gene: TRBD1
clone size: .
V gene: TRBV6-5
J gene: TRBJ1-6

CDR3 DNA: TGTGCCAGCAGCTTAGGGGCTCGCCCGAATGAAAAACTGTTTTTT
CDR3 protein: CASSLGARPNEKLFF
D gene: .
clone size: .
V gene: TRBV11-2
J gene: TRBJ1-4

CDR3 DNA: TGTGCCATCAGTGAGTCAGGGGGGGGCTATGAGCAGTTCTTC
CDR3 protein: CAISESGGGYEQFF
D gene: .
clone size: .
V gene: TRBV10-3
J gene: TRBJ2-1

CDR3 DNA: TGTGCCAGCAGTGAAGAATCTTTGGCAGGAGGAGAGACCCAGTACTTC
CDR3 protein: CASSEESLAGGETQYF
D gene: .
clone size: once
V gene: TRBV2
J gene: TRBJ2-5

CDR3 DNA: TGTGCCAGTAGTATAGCGGGACACCGCGCAAATACGCAGTATTTT
CDR3 protein: CASSIAGHRANTQYF
D gene: .
clone size: .
V gene: TRBV19
J gene: TRBJ2-3

CDR3 DNA: TGTGCCACCAGCAGAGATATGGCCGCAGTAGAGCAGTTCTTC
CDR3 protein: CATSRDMAAVEQFF
D gene: .
clone size: few
V gene: TRBV15
J gene: TRBJ2-1

CDR3 DNA: TGTGCCAGCACCTCCTACCGCGGGAGAGACGAGCAGTACTTC
CDR3 protein: CASTSYRGRDEQYF
D gene: TRBD2
clone size: .
V gene: TRBV7-2
J gene: TRBJ2-7

CDR3 DNA: TGCGCCAGCAGCTTGCGACAGGCAACTAATGAAAAACTGTTTTTT
CDR3 protein: CASSLRQATNEKLFF
D gene: .
clone size: .
V gene: TRBV5-1
J gene: TRBJ1-4

CDR3 DNA: TGCAGCGTTGTGTGGCTGACTAGCGGTTCCTACAATGAGCAGTTCTTC
CDR3 protein: CSVVWLTSGSYNEQFF
D gene: TRBD2
clone size: .
V gene: TRBV29-1
J gene: TRBJ2-1

CDR3 DNA: TGTGCCAGCAGCTTATCATCGGAGTGTCCCGGCTCGGACAGTCGAACAACTGAAGCTTTCTTT
CDR3 protein: CASSLSSECPGSDSRTTEAFF
D gene: .
clone size: .
V gene: TRBV7-6
J gene: TRBJ1-1

CDR3 DNA: TGTGCCTGGAGTCTTACAGGGCTGGCTGAAGCTTTCTTT
CDR3 protein: CAWSLTGLAEAFF
D gene: .
clone size: .
V gene: TRBV30
J gene: TRBJ1-1

CDR3 DNA: TGTGCCAGCAGCTTAGCTTTCTCTAGGGAGCAGTTCTTC
CDR3 protein: CASSLAFSREQFF
D gene: .
clone size: .
V gene: TRBV7-2
J gene: TRBJ2-1

CDR3 DNA: TGCAGCGTTCGCGGGGGAAGACAGGGGCAGGCATACTATGGCTACACCTTC
CDR3 protein: CSVRGGRQGQAYYGYTF
D gene: TRBD1
clone size: .
V gene: TRBV29-1
J gene: TRBJ1-2

CDR3 DNA: TGTGCCAGCAGCTTAGGGACAGGAAAGGACTATGGCTACACCTTC
CDR3 protein: CASSLGTGKDYGYTF
D gene: TRBD1
clone size: once
V gene: TRBV7-8
J gene: TRBJ1-2

CDR3 DNA: TGTGCCAGCAGCTTAGGCACGGGGACAGGGCTTTTAGGCTACACCTTC
CDR3 protein: CASSLGTGTGLLGYTF
D gene: TRBD1
clone size: .
V gene: TRBV11-2
J gene: TRBJ1-2

CDR3 DNA: TGTGCCAGCAGCGTGGAGATAGCCAGTTCGAACACTGAAGCTTTCTTT
CDR3 protein: CASSVEIASSNTEAFF
D gene: .
clone size: .
V gene: TRBV5-4
J gene: TRBJ1-1

CDR3 DNA: TGTGCCAGTAGTATTGGAGGGACCTCCTACGAGCAGTACTTC
CDR3 protein: CASSIGGTSYEQYF
D gene: .
clone size: .
V gene: TRBV19
J gene: TRBJ2-7

CDR3 DNA: TGTGCCATCAGTTTCCGGGACAGGGGAGAAGAGACCCAGTACTTC
CDR3 protein: CAISFRDRGEETQYF
D gene: TRBD1
clone size: once
V gene: TRBV10-3
J gene: TRBJ2-5

CDR3 DNA: TGCAGCGTTGGAGGGGCGGGACCGGGATACGAGCAGTACTTC
CDR3 protein: CSVGGAGPGYEQYF
D gene: .
clone size: .
V gene: TRBV29-1
J gene: TRBJ2-7

CDR3 DNA: TGTGCCAGCAGTCCGCAGGGTAATCAGCCCCAGCATTTT
CDR3 protein: CASSPQGNQPQHF
D gene: .
clone size: .
V gene: TRBV12-3/TRBV12-4
J gene: TRBJ1-5

CDR3 DNA: TGTGCCAGCAGCCAAACTAGCGGGAGTTACGCCTACGAGCAGTACTTC
CDR3 protein: CASSQTSGSYAYEQYF
D gene: TRBD2
clone size: .
V gene: TRBV3-1/TRBV3-2
J gene: TRBJ2-7

CDR3 DNA: TGTGCCACCAGTGACCCCACAGGGGGAGTAAGCACAGATACGCAGTATTTT
CDR3 protein: CATSDPTGGVSTDTQYF
D gene: TRBD1
clone size: .
V gene: TRBV24-1
J gene: TRBJ2-3

CDR3 DNA: TGTGCCAGCAGCCCGAGCGGGAGGAACGACGGGGAGCTGTTTTTT
CDR3 protein: CASSPSGRNDGELFF
D gene: TRBD2
clone size: .
V gene: TRBV7-2
J gene: TRBJ2-2

CDR3 DNA: TGTGCCAGTAGGGTACGGACAGGGGCCTACGAGCAGTACTTC
CDR3 protein: CASRVRTGAYEQYF
D gene: TRBD1
clone size: .
V gene: TRBV19
J gene: TRBJ2-7

CDR3 DNA: TGTGCCAGCAGTATTCTCCTGGGACAGGGGTACGGGGAGCTGTTTTTT
CDR3 protein: CASSILLGQGYGELFF
D gene: TRBD1
clone size: .
V gene: TRBV28
J gene: TRBJ2-2

CDR3 DNA: TGTGCCATCAAAGCGGGAGGGATTAACACCGGGGAGCTGTTTTTT
CDR3 protein: CAIKAGGINTGELFF
D gene: TRBD2
clone size: .
V gene: TRBV10-3
J gene: TRBJ2-2

CDR3 DNA: TGTGCCAGCAGCCCCTACACTGAAGCTTTCTTT
CDR3 protein: CASSPYTEAFF
D gene: .
clone size: once
V gene: TRBV7-2
J gene: TRBJ1-1

CDR3 DNA: TGTGCCAGCAGTTTAAGCTATACGCAGTATTTT
CDR3 protein: CASSLSYTQYF
D gene: .
clone size: .
V gene: TRBV28
J gene: TRBJ2-3

CDR3 DNA: TGTGCCACCAGTGATGGACAGGGTCCGCAGTATTTT
CDR3 protein: CATSDGQGPQYF
D gene: TRBD1
clone size: .
V gene: TRBV15
J gene: TRBJ2-3

CDR3 DNA: TGTGCCAGCAGCCGAAGCGGAGGGGCCTACGAGCAGTACTTC
CDR3 protein: CASSRSGGAYEQYF
D gene: .
clone size: .
V gene: TRBV28
J gene: TRBJ2-7

CDR3 DNA: TGTGCCAGCAGTTTACCCCAGGGGAGAACCGGGGAGCTGTTTTTT
CDR3 protein: CASSLPQGRTGELFF
D gene: .
clone size: .
V gene: TRBV28
J gene: TRBJ2-2

CDR3 DNA: TGTGCCAGTAGTATAGATCTAGGACACCGTTTC
CDR3 protein: CASSIDLGHRF
D gene: .
clone size: .
V gene: TRBV19
J gene: TRBJ1-2

CDR3 DNA: TGCAGCGCAGGACAGGGAAGTTACGGGGAGCTGTTTTTT
CDR3 protein: CSAGQGSYGELFF
D gene: TRBD1
clone size: .
V gene: TRBV29-1
J gene: TRBJ2-2

CDR3 DNA: TGCGCCAGCAGCGAGAATTATTACAATGAGCAGTTCTTC
CDR3 protein: CASSENYYNEQFF
D gene: .
clone size: .
V gene: TRBV5-1
J gene: TRBJ2-1

CDR3 DNA: TGTGCCAGCAGTACTACAGGGGGCACTGAAGCTTTCTTT
CDR3 protein: CASSTTGGTEAFF
D gene: TRBD1
clone size: .
V gene: TRBV28
J gene: TRBJ1-1

CDR3 DNA: TGTGCCAGCAGCCAAGGGACAGGAGGGGGAGAGACCCAGTACTTC
CDR3 protein: CASSQGTGGGETQYF
D gene: TRBD1
clone size: .
V gene: TRBV5-6
J gene: TRBJ2-5

CDR3 DNA: TGTGCCAGCAGTGTTGTGGCTAGCGGGAGGGTATACGCTAGCACAGATACGCAGTATTTT
CDR3 protein: CASSVVASGRVYASTDTQYF
D gene: TRBD2
clone size: .
V gene: TRBV2
J gene: TRBJ2-3

CDR3 DNA: TGCGCCAGCAGCTTGGCCTTACAGAACTACGAGCAGTACTTC
CDR3 protein: CASSLALQNYEQYF
D gene: .
clone size: .
V gene: TRBV5-1
J gene: TRBJ2-7

CDR3 DNA: TGCGCCAGCAGCTTGTCTTCAGATACGCAGTATTTT
CDR3 protein: CASSLSSDTQYF
D gene: .
clone size: .
V gene: TRBV5-1
J gene: TRBJ2-3

CDR3 DNA: TGTGCCAGCTCATCTCGGACAGCCTCCTACGAGCAGTACTTC
CDR3 protein: CASSSRTASYEQYF
D gene: .
clone size: .
V gene: TRBV18
J gene: TRBJ2-7

CDR3 DNA: TGTGCCAGCAGCGGTGGGCTGAACACTGAAGCTTTCTTT
CDR3 protein: CASSGGLNTEAFF
D gene: .
clone size: .
V gene: TRBV9
J gene: TRBJ1-1

CDR3 DNA: TGTGCCAGCACTCCCCGGGCGGGGGGACGGAACACTGAAGCTTTCTTT
CDR3 protein: CASTPRAGGRNTEAFF
D gene: .
clone size: .
V gene: TRBV2
J gene: TRBJ1-1

CDR3 DNA: TGTGCCAGCAGTGAGGGACTCCCCATCGGGGAGCAGTACTTC
CDR3 protein: CASSEGLPIGEQYF
D gene: .
clone size: .
V gene: TRBV6-1
J gene: TRBJ2-7

CDR3 DNA: TGTGCCAGCAGCTCGGACAGGGAGTCCTACGAGCAGTACTTC
CDR3 protein: CASSSDRESYEQYF
D gene: TRBD1
clone size: .
V gene: TRBV7-8
J gene: TRBJ2-7

CDR3 DNA: TGTGCCAGCAGGGGTAGCGGAAATGAGCAGTTCTTC
CDR3 protein: CASRGSGNEQFF
D gene: .
clone size: .
V gene: TRBV11-1
J gene: TRBJ2-1

CDR3 DNA: TGCGCCAGCAGCCGGATAGCGGCCAACACAGATACGCAGTATTTT
CDR3 protein: CASSRIAANTDTQYF
D gene: .
clone size: once
V gene: TRBV5-1
J gene: TRBJ2-3

CDR3 DNA: TGTGCCAGCAGCTTTGCGAGAGACACTGAAGCTTTCTTT
CDR3 protein: CASSFARDTEAFF
D gene: .
clone size: .
V gene: TRBV7-2
J gene: TRBJ1-1

CDR3 DNA: TGTGCCAGCAGTTATTCCGGAGGCCTGGGAGATACGCAGTATTTT
CDR3 protein: CASSYSGGLGDTQYF
D gene: .
clone size: .
V gene: TRBV6-5
J gene: TRBJ2-3

CDR3 DNA: TGCAGCGTTGAAAGCCGGGACAGGGGGACCTACGAGCAGTACTTC
CDR3 protein: CSVESRDRGTYEQYF
D gene: TRBD1
clone size: .
V gene: TRBV29-1
J gene: TRBJ2-7

CDR3 DNA: TGTGCCAGCAGTGACCGGGTTAATCAGCCCCAGCATTTT
CDR3 protein: CASSDRVNQPQHF
D gene: .
clone size: few
V gene: TRBV6-6
J gene: TRBJ1-5

CDR3 DNA: TGTGCCAGCAGCCAATATGGGCCGGACAATCAGCCCCAGCATTTT
CDR3 protein: CASSQYGPDNQPQHF
D gene: .
clone size: once
V gene: TRBV16
J gene: TRBJ1-5